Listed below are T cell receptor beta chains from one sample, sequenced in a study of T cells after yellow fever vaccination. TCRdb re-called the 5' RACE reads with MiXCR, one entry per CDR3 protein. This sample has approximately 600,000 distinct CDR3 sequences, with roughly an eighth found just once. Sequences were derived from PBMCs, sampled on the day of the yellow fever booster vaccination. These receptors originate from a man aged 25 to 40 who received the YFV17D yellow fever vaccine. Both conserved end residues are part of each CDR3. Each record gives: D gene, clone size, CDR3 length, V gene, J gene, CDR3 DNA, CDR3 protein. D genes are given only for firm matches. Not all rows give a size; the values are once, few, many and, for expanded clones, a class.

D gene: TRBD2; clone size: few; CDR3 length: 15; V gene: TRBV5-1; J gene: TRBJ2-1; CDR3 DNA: TGCGCCAGCAGCCCAGCGGGGGGTCTAAACAATGAGCAGTTCTTC; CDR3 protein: CASSPAGGLNNEQFF
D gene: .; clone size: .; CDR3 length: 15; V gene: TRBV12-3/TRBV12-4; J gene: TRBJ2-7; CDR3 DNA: TGTGCCAGCAACTCAGAGGGACGGGCAGCCTACGAGCAGTACTTC; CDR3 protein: CASNSEGRAAYEQYF
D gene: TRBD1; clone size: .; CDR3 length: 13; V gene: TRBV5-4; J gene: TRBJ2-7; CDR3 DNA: TGTGCCAGCAGCCGGACAGGGTTTAACGAGCAGTACTTC; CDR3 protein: CASSRTGFNEQYF
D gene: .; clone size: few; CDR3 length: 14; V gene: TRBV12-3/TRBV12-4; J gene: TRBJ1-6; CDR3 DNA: TGTGCCAGCAGCCTCCGGGCCGGAAATTCACCCCTCCACTTT; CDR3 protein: CASSLRAGNSPLHF
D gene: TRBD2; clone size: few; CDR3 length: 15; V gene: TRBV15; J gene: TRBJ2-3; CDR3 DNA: TGTGCCACCAGCAGGCCCGGGGCGGGGGCAGATACGCAGTATTTT; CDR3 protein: CATSRPGAGADTQYF
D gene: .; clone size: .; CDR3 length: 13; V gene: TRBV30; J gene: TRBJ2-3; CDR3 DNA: TGTGCCTGGAGTGTAGGGCCCACAGATACGCAGTATTTT; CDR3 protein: CAWSVGPTDTQYF
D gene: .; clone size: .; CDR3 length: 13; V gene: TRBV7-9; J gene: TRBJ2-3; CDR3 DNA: TGTGCCAGCAGCTTTCAGGGGCTGGATACGCAGTATTTT; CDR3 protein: CASSFQGLDTQYF
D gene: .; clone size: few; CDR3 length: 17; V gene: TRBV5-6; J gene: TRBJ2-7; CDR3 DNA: TGTGCCAGCAGCCTCCCTGTCGGGGGAGAGTACTCCTACGAGCAGTACTTC; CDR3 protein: CASSLPVGGEYSYEQYF
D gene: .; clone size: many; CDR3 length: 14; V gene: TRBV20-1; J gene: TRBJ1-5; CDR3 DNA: TGCAGTGCTATAAATAGCGGGAGTTCCTGGGGACAGCATTTT; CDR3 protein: CSAINSGSSWGQHF
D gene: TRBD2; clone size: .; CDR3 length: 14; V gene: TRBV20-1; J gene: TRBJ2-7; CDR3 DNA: TGCAGTGCTACCGAAGCGGGAATTTATGCCGAGCAGTACTTC; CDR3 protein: CSATEAGIYAEQYF
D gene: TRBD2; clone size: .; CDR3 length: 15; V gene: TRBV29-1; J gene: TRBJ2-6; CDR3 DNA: TGCAGCGTTCCTCAAGCGGGGGCTGGGGCCAACGTCCTGACTTTC; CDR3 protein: CSVPQAGAGANVLTF
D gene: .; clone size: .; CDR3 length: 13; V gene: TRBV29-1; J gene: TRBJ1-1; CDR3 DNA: TGCAGCGTTGCCTCGACCCACTCCTTTGAAGCTTTCTTT; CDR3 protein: CSVASTHSFEAFF
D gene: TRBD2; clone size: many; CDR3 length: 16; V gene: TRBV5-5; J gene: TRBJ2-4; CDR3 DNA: TGTGCCAGCAGCACAGTAGCGGGAGAAGGACGGAGCATTCAGTACTTC; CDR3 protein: CASSTVAGEGRSIQYF
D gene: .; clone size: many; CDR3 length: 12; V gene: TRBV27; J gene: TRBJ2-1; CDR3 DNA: TGTGCCAGCGGTCACAGGGCCAATGAGCAGTTCTTC; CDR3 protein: CASGHRANEQFF
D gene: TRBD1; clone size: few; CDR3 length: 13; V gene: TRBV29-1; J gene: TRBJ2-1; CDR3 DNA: TGCAGCGCGGACAGGGTACGACACAATGAGCAGTTCTTC; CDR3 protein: CSADRVRHNEQFF
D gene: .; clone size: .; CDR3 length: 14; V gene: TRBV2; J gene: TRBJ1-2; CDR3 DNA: TGTGCCATCCCTCCGGGACACCTTAACTATGGCTACACCTTC; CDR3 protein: CAIPPGHLNYGYTF
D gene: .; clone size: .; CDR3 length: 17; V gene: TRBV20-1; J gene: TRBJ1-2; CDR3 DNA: TGCAGTGCTAGAGAAGCCGACAGAAACGGCCTGGGGTATGGCTACACCTTC; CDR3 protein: CSAREADRNGLGYGYTF
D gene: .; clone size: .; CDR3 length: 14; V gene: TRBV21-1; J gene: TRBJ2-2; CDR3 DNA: TGTGCCAGCAGTAGACACATCGACACCGGGGAGCTGTTTTTT; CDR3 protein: CASSRHIDTGELFF
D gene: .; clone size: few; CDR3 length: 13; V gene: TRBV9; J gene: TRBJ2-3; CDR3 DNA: TGTGCCAGCAGCGTGAATCCCACAGATACGCAGTATTTT; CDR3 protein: CASSVNPTDTQYF
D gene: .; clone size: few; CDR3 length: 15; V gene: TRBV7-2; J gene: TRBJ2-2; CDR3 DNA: TGTGCCAGCAGCTTAACTAGGAGTAACACCGGGGAGCTGTTTTTT; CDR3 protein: CASSLTRSNTGELFF
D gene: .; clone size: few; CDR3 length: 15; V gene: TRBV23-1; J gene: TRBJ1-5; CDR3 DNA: TGCGCCAGCAGTCAGGCGCAGATTAGCAATCAGCCCCAGCATTTT; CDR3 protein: CASSQAQISNQPQHF
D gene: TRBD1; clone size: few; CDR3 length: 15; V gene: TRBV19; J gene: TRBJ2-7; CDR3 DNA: TGTGCCAGTAGTATACGACAGGGGGGATCCAACGAGCAGTACTTC; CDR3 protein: CASSIRQGGSNEQYF
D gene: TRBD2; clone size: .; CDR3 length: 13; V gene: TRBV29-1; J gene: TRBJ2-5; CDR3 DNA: TGCAGCGCTGGAAGCGGGATCGGAGAGACCCAGTACTTC; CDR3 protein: CSAGSGIGETQYF
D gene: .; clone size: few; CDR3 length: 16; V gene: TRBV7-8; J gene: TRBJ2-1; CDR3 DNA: TGTGCCAGCAGCCCCTTGAGTGGGGTTGAAACAGGTGAGCAGTTCTTC; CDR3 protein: CASSPLSGVETGEQFF
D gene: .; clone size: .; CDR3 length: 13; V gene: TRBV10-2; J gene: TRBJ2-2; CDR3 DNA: TGCGCCGGAGGGGGGGTGAGGACCGGGGAGCTGTTTTTT; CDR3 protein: CAGGGVRTGELFF
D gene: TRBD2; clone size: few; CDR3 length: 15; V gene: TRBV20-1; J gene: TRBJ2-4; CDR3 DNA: TGCAGTGCTAGTCTCGGGACTAGAGGAGATGCTGGCCAGTACTTC; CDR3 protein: CSASLGTRGDAGQYF
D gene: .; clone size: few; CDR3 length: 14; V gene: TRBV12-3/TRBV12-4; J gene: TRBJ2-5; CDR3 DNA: TGTGCCAGCAGTTTCCATGGGTCGCGGGAGACCCAGTACTTC; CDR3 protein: CASSFHGSRETQYF
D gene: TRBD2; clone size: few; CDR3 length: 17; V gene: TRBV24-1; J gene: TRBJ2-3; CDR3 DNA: TGTGCCACCAGTGATGAGGGACTAGCGGGCCACACAGATACGCAGTATTTT; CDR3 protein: CATSDEGLAGHTDTQYF
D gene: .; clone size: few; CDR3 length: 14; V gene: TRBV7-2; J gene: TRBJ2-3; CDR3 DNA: TGTGCCAGCAGCCCGGGACCTTTCACAGATACGCAGTATTTT; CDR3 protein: CASSPGPFTDTQYF
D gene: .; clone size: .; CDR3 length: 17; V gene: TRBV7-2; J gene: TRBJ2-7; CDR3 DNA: TGTGCCAGCAGCTCATCAACCGGGACTTTCAGCTCCTACGAGCAGTACTTC; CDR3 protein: CASSSSTGTFSSYEQYF
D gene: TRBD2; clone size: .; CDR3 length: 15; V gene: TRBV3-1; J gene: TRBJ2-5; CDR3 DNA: TGTGCCAGCAGCCCGCCGGGACTAGACGGTGAGACCCAGTACTTC; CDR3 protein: CASSPPGLDGETQYF
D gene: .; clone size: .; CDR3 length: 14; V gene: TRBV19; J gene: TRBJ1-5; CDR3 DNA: TGTGCCAGTGGGACACCCTATAGCAATCAGCCCCAGCATTTT; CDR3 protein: CASGTPYSNQPQHF
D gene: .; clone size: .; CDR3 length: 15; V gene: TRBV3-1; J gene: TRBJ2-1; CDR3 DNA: TGTGCCAGCAGCCGCAGGACGGTCTCCTACAATGAGCAGTTCTTC; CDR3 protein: CASSRRTVSYNEQFF
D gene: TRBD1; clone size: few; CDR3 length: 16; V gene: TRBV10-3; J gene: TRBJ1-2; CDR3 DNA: TGTGCCATCAGTGGGTCTCCGACAGGGGGGGGCTATGGCTACACCTTC; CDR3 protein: CAISGSPTGGGYGYTF
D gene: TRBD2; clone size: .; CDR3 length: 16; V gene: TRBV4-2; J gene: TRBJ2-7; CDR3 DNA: TGTGCCAGCAGCCAATCTGTTACGGGAGGGCCCTACGAGCAGTACTTC; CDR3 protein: CASSQSVTGGPYEQYF
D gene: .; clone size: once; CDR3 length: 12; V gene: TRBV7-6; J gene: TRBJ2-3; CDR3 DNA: TGTGCAAGCACAAGTAGGGTAGATACGCAGTATTTT; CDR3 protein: CASTSRVDTQYF
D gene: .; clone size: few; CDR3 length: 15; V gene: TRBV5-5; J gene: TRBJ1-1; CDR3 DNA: TGTGCCAGCAGCGCGGACGGGGGGTTGAACACTGAAGCTTTCTTT; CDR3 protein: CASSADGGLNTEAFF
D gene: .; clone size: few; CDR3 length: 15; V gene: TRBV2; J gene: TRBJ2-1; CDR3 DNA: TGTGCCAGCGTCCTTCGGGGTAGTACAGTCAATGAGCAGTTCTTC; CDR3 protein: CASVLRGSTVNEQFF
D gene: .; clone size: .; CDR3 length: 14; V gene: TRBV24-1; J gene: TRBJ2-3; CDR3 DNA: TGTGCCACCAGTGAGCCGGACAGAAGAAATACGCAGTATTTT; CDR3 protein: CATSEPDRRNTQYF
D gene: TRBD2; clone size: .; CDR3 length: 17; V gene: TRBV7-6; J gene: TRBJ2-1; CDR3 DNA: TGTGCCAGCAGCTTAGTTCCTCTTGGGACTAGCCTATCCGAGCAGTTCTTC; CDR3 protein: CASSLVPLGTSLSEQFF
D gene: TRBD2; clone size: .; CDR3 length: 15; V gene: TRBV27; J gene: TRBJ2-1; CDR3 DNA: TGTGCCAGCAGTTTCGTCAGTGGGGGGGGCAATGAGCAGTTCTTC; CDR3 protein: CASSFVSGGGNEQFF
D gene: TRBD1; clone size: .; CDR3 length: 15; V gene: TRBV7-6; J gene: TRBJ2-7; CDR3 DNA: TGTGCCAGCAGTTCAGCCGGGACAGGGTCCTACGAGCAGTACTTC; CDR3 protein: CASSSAGTGSYEQYF
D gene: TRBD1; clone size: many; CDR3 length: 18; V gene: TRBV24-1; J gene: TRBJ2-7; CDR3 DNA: TGTGCCACCAGTACCCAGGGCTCTCGGACAGGGAAGTTCCACGAGCAGTACTTC; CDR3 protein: CATSTQGSRTGKFHEQYF
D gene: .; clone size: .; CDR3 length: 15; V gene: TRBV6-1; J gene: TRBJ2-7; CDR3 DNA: TGTGCCAGCACAAGCAATATACAGGGCCCCTACGAGCAGTACTTC; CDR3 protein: CASTSNIQGPYEQYF
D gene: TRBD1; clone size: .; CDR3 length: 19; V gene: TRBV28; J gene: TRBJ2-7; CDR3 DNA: TGTGCCAGCAGCAATCCAGGACAGGTTTCCTTTTTGTGGGTATACGAGCAGTACTTC; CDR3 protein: CASSNPGQVSFLWVYEQYF
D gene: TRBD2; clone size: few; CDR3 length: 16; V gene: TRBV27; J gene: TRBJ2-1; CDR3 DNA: TGTGCCAGCAGTTCTACTAGCGGAGCCCCTGGCCGCGAGCAGTTCTTC; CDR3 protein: CASSSTSGAPGREQFF
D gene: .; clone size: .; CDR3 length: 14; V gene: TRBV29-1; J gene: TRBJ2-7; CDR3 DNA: TGCAGCGTTGGACCAAGAGTGGGGAGCTACGAGCAGTACTTC; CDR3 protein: CSVGPRVGSYEQYF
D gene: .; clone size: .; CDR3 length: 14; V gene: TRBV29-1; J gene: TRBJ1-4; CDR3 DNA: TGCAGCGTTGAAGTCGATCCGTCCGGAGAAAAACTGTTTTTT; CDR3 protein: CSVEVDPSGEKLFF
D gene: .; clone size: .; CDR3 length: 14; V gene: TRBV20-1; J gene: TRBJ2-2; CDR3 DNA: TGCAGTGCTAGTCTGGACACGAACACCGGGGAGCTGTTTTTT; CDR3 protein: CSASLDTNTGELFF
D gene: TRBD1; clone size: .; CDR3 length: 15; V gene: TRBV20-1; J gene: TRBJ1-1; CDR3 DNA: TGCAGTGCTAGAGGACAGGGTTTTGAGGGCACTGAAGCTTTCTTT; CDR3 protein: CSARGQGFEGTEAFF
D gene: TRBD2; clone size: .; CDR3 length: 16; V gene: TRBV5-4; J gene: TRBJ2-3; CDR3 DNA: TGTGCCAGCACCGAGAGACTAGCGGGGAACACAGATACGCAGTATTTT; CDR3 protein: CASTERLAGNTDTQYF
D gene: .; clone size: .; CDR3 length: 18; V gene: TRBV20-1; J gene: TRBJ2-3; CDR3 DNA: TGCAGTGCTAGAGTCTACGAGGAACGAGCTGCTAGCACAGATACGCAGTATTTT; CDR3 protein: CSARVYEERAASTDTQYF
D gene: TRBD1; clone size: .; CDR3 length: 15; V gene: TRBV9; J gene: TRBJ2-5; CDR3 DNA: TGTGCCAGCAGCGTCGGCCAGGGGGCCCAAGAGACCCAGTACTTC; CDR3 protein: CASSVGQGAQETQYF
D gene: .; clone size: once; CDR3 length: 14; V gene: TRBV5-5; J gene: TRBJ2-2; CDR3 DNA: TGTGCCAGCAGCTTGGAGACTATAAACGGGGAGCTGTTTTTT; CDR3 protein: CASSLETINGELFF
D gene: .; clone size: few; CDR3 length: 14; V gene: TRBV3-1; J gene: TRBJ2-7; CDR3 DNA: TGTGCCAGCAGCCAAGTAGACAGCGCCTACGAGCAGTACTTC; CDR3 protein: CASSQVDSAYEQYF
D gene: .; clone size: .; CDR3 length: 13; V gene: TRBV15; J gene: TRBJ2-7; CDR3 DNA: TGTGCCACCAGACGGGATTCCACCTACGAGCAGTACTTC; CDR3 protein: CATRRDSTYEQYF
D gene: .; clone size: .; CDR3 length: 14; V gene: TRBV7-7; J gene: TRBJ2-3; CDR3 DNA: TGTGCTAGCAGCCCCTCAAGTTTGGCGACAGAGCAGTATTTT; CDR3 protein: CASSPSSLATEQYF
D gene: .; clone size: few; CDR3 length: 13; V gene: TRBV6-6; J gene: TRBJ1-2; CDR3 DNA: TGTGCCAGCAGATCAGACGGAAACTATGGCTACACCTTC; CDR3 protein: CASRSDGNYGYTF
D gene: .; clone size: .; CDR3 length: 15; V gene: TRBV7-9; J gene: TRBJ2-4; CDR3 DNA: TGTGCCCCCCCCCCCAGTACCGAGGCCAAAAACATTCAGTACTTC; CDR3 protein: CAPPPSTEAKNIQYF
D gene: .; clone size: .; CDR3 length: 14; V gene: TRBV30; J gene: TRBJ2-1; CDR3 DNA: TGTGCCTGGAGTGACAGCGCCTCCTACAATGAGCAGTTCTTC; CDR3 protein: CAWSDSASYNEQFF